The source of this T cell receptor beta chain is a study of cytomegalovirus exposure and HLA in healthy donors. Although they were nominally healthy when sampled, donors likely had unrecorded immune exposures. The CDR3 runs 14 residues. Germline values: CDR1 MNHNS, CDR2 SASEGT. With V trimmed by 2 bases and J by 6 bases, 3 bases remained unmatched. The PCR used 60 Vbeta and 13 Jbeta primers. TCRdb's copy holds only in-frame clones and misses some; the assay was immunoSEQ multiplex PCR. The table shows 89,000 or so clones, with about 80% occurring only once. Concerning this clone itself: Its matching antigen is unknown.

Broader study findings: The majority of TCR sequences were rare, yet some public TCRs appeared in many donors.

The source is a man between 18 and 35 years old in good health and CMV-seropositive. Sequencing used PBMCs. The rearrangement links TRBV6-1 to TRBJ2-1, with 8 bases aligning to TRBD1. CDR3 residues: CASSEQGAINEQFF. The CDR3 DNA follows: TGTGCCAGCAGTGAACAGGGGGCGATCAATGAGCAGTTCTTC.